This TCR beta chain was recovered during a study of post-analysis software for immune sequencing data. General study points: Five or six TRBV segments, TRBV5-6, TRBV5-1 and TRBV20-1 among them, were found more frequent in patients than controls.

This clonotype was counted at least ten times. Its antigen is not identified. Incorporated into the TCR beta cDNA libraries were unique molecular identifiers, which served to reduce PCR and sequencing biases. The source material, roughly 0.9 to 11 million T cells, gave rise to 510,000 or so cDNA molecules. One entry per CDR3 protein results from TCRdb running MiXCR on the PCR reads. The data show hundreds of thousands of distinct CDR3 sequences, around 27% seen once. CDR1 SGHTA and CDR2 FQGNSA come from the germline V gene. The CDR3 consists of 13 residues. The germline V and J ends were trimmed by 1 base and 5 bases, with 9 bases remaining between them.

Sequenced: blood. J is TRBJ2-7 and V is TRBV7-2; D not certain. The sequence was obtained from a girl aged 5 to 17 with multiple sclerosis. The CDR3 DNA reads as TGTGCCAGCAGCTTAGTTAGCCAGGACGAGCAGTACTTC. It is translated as CASSLVSQDEQYF. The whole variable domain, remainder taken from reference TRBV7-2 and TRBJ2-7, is GAGVSQSPSNKVTEKGKDVELRCDPISGHTALYWYRQSLGQGLEFLIYFQGNSAPDKSGLPSDRFSAERTGGSVSTLTIQRTQQEDSAVYLCASSLVSQDEQYFGPGTRLTVT.